Described below is a single T cell receptor (beta chain) sequence and its context. This sample stems from a study of T-cell memory formation after mild COVID-19. Germline V gives CDR1 SGHDT, CDR2 YYEEEE. This CDR3 is built from 14 residues. V lost 0 bases to trimming and J lost 9 bases; unmatched junction nucleotides: 8. Libraries for TCRalpha and TCRbeta carried sample barcodes and unique molecular identifiers via 5'RACE. From the 5' RACE reads, TCRdb called clonotypes with MiXCR, one entry per CDR3 protein. The sample has more than 250,000 distinct CDR3 sequences; more than 15% are singletons. The V call is TRBV5-6, the J call TRBJ2-5, with 7 bases that match TRBD1. The receptor was derived from a man between 18 and 29 years old who had mild COVID-19 (a few samples of this study predate the infection). Cell type and time point are not known. Sequencing input: PBMCs or a T cell subset sorted from them (not recorded which). CDR3 loop: CASSLGDRAVAQYF. In nucleotides, the CDR3 is TGTGCCAGCAGCTTGGGAGACAGGGCGGTGGCCCAGTACTTC.